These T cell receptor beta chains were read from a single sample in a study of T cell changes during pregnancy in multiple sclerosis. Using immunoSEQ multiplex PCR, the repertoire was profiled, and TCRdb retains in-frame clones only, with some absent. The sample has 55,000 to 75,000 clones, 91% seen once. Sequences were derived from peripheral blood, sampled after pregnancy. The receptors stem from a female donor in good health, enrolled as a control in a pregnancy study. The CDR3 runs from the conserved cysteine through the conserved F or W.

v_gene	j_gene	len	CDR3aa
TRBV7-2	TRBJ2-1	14	CASTREAAYNEQFF
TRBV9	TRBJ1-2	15	CASSSRDRPIYGYTF
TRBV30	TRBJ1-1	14	CAWSVRGKLAEAFF
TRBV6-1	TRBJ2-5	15	CASTLILAAQETQYF
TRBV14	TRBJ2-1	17	CASSPKSWAGGFGAQFF
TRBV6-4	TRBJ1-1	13	CASSVDRDTEAFF
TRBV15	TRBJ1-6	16	CATSRLDGDYNSPLHF
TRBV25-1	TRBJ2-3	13	CASRAGGGDTQYF
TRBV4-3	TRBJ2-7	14	CASSLRDRSYEQYF
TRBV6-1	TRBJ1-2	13	CASTEVDNYGYTF
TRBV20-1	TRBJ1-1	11	CSARVLEEAFF
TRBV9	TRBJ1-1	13	CASSVDGRTEAFF
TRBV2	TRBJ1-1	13	CASSTGPFTEAFF
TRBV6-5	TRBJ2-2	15	CASSYSRRQTGELFF
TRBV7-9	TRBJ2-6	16	CASSLFGDSGANVLTF
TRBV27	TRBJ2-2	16	CASSLLGLGNTGELFF
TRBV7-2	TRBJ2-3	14	CASSLMGAADTQYF
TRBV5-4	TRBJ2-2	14	CASSFNSYTGELFF
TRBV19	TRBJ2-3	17	CASSRTGTGGRSDTQYF
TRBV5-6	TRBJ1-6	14	CASSFGGDNSPLHF
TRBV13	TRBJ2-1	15	CASSSKTVSYNEQFF
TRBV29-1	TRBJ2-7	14	CSVPNPDRHYEQYF
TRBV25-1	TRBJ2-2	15	CASKGQGAVTGELFF
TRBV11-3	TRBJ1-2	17	CASSSVWDRELNYGYTF
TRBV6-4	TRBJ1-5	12	CASSDLGGPQHF
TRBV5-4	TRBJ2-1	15	CASSLDRAGFNEQFF
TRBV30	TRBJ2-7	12	CAWSNRAYEQYF
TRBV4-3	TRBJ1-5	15	CASSQGTGDNQPQHF
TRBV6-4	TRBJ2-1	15	CASSENTGGRTEQFF
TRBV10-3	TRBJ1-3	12	CAISYSGNTIYF
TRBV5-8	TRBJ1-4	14	CASSFEARGEKLFF
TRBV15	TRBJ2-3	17	CATSKNLPGTGVDTQYF
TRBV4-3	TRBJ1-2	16	CASSQGGGQGTYGYTF
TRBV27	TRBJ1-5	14	CASGGTGGGQPQHF
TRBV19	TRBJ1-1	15	CASSVDQQVNTEAFF
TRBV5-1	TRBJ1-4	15	CASSPTGAFGEKLFF
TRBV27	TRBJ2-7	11	CASLAGGEQYF
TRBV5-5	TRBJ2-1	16	CASSLGTSGGLNEQFF
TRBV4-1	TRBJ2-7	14	CASSPSDIGYEQYF
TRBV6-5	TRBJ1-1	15	CASSVSNGGNTEAFF
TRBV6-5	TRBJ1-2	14	CASSRGQGDYGYTF
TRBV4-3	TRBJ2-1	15	CASSLSGGAYNEQFF
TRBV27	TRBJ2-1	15	CASSSPLAEYNEQFF
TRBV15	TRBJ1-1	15	CATRLGGQTNTEAFF
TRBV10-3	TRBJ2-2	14	CATGTSGGTGELFF